One T cell receptor (beta chain) is described in this entry. It lacks a known antigen. No base-level quality is on record; no much larger clone is a single base apart. This sample was included in a study of lymphopenia after photon versus proton radiotherapy (dated by TCRdb to the late 2010s). Regarding the study in general: Photon and proton radiation therapy were compared by the study for their immunological effects in patients with gastrointestinal tumors who developed high-grade lymphopenia. The cohort comprised 20 patients with gastrointestinal tumors who received either photon or proton therapy and then developed lymphopenia. The study aimed to characterize how the two radiation modalities differ in their impact on the immune system. General findings and caveats noted by the study authors: The survival association was assessed only in patients who died, and the authors presented better survival with proton therapy as a possibility rather than a demonstrated result. After the lymphocyte count nadir, oligoclonal expansion, especially of CD8+ Temra cells, was observed in photon-treated repertoires, and the drop in diversity was driven by this expansion. Across the cohort, an inverse correlation was found between a larger post-nadir drop in TCR diversity and overall survival time among patients who died. Relative stability during treatment was observed in proton-treated patients, whereas loss of naive T cells and TCR diversity and gain of effector/memory populations were observed in photon-treated patients.

The method was the immunoSEQ multiplex PCR assay. T cell repertoires were profiled by deep sequencing of rearranged TCR beta loci, alongside multiparametric flow cytometry. This is the immuneACCESS table as TCRdb keeps it, with only in-frame sequences that have V and J called. A part of the clones is gone; compared with another copy, unresolved V genes explain less than half, and the rest is unexplained. Across this sample there are roughly 45,000 clones, with roughly 85% seen only once. Of the sample, approximately 2% is held by the ten largest clones. The CDR3 runs 16 amino acids, cysteine and phenylalanine included. Of the read, only the CDR3 DNA is kept; its 48 bases are in frame from base 1. V is shortened by 4 bases, J by 0 bases, and the region joining them spans 13 bases. Per the germline V gene, SGDLS is the CDR1 and YYNGEE is the CDR2.

This TCR was recovered from a man aged 35 to 55 with gastric cancer. This sample comprised peripheral blood, obtained from a patient treated with photon-based radiotherapy. This chain is built from TRBV9 and TRBJ1-4; tentative D gene TRBD1, with 6 bases matching. CDR3 sequence: CASSRGGVATNEKLFF. The DNA sequence is as follows: TGTGCCAGCAGCCGGGGGGGCGTAGCAACTAATGAAAAACTGTTTTTT.